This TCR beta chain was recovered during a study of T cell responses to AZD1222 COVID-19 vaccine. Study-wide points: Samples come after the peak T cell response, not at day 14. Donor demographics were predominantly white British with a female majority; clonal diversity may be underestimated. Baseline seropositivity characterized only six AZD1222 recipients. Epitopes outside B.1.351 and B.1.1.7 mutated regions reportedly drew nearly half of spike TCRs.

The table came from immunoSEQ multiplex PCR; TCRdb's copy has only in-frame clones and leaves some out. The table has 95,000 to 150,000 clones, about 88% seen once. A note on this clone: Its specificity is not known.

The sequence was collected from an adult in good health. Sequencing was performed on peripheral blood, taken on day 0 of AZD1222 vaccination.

CDR3 in amino acids: CASSDTSGRAHEQYF. The CDR3 coding sequence is TGTGCCAGCAGCGACACTAGCGGGAGAGCTCACGAGCAGTACTTC. The gene calls are TRBV6-5 and TRBJ2-7, with 11 bases aligning to TRBD2. This CDR3 has 15 amino acids. After removal of 6 bases from V and 5 bases from J, the junction contained 9 bases not matched to a gene. Germline values: CDR1 MNHEY, CDR2 SVGAGI.